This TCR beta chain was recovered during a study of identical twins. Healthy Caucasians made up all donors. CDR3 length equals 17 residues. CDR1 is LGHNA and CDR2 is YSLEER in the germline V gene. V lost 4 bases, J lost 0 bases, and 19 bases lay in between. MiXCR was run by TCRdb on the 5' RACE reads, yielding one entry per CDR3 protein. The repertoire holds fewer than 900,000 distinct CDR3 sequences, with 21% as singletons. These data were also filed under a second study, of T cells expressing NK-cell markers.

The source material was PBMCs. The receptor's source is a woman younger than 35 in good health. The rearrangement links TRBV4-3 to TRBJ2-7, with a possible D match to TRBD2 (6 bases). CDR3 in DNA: TGCGCCAGCAGCCCCAGGGCGATAGCGGAGATCTCCTACGAGCAGTACTTC. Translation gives CASSPRAIAEISYEQYF.